A selection of T cell receptor beta chains follows, all from one sample in a study of OX40 agonist ivuxolimab in advanced cancers. Method: immunoSEQ multiplex PCR; TCRdb's copy keeps in-frame clones and lacks some. This sample carries tens of thousands of clones, 70% to 90% of them seen once, and the ten largest clones take 26%. The sequences come from CD4+ or CD8+ T cells sorted from blood, collected in a trial of the OX40 agonist ivuxolimab. The receptors here all came from an adult with an advanced solid tumor such as melanoma, head and neck, liver or kidney cancer. The CDR3 runs from the conserved cysteine through the conserved F or W. D genes are given only for firm matches.

CDR3 protein: CASSWKGQGPDYEQYF
CDR3 DNA: TGTGCCAGCAGCTGGAAGGGACAGGGGCCCGACTACGAGCAGTACTTC
J gene: TRBJ2-7
V gene: TRBV5-4
D gene: TRBD1

CDR3 protein: CASSLGGYYEQYF
CDR3 DNA: TGTGCCAGCAGCTTGGGAGGGTACTACGAGCAGTACTTC
J gene: TRBJ2-7
V gene: TRBV5-6
D gene: .

CDR3 protein: CASSSDGGGKTQYF
CDR3 DNA: TGTGCCAGCAGCTCAGATGGAGGGGGAAAGACCCAGTACTTC
J gene: TRBJ2-5
V gene: TRBV9
D gene: .

CDR3 protein: CASSLLREGDTQYF
CDR3 DNA: TGTGCCAGCAGCTTGCTTCGGGAAGGAGATACGCAGTATTTT
J gene: TRBJ2-3
V gene: TRBV5-6
D gene: .

CDR3 protein: CASSTGGQYEQYF
CDR3 DNA: TGTGCCAGCAGTACGGGGGGGCAGTACGAGCAGTACTTC
J gene: TRBJ2-7
V gene: TRBV6-1
D gene: TRBD2

CDR3 protein: CASNVAGTVNTEAFF
CDR3 DNA: TGTGCCAGCAATGTAGCCGGGACGGTGAACACTGAAGCTTTCTTT
J gene: TRBJ1-1
V gene: TRBV27
D gene: .

CDR3 protein: CASRWGGSNTEAFF
CDR3 DNA: TGTGCCAGTAGATGGGGGGGGTCAAACACTGAAGCTTTCTTT
J gene: TRBJ1-1
V gene: TRBV19
D gene: .

CDR3 protein: CASSLGQHTYEQYF
CDR3 DNA: TGTGCCAGCAGCCTCGGACAGCACACCTACGAGCAGTACTTC
J gene: TRBJ2-7
V gene: TRBV7-6
D gene: .

CDR3 protein: CATSPDRAHEQFF
CDR3 DNA: TGTGCCACCAGTCCGGACAGGGCCCATGAGCAGTTCTTC
J gene: TRBJ2-1
V gene: TRBV28
D gene: TRBD1

CDR3 protein: CAISEAQNSYNEQFF
CDR3 DNA: TGTGCCATCAGTGAGGCGCAAAACTCCTACAATGAGCAGTTCTTC
J gene: TRBJ2-1
V gene: TRBV10-3
D gene: .

CDR3 protein: CASSSTGEPYGYTF
CDR3 DNA: TGTGCCAGCAGTTCGACAGGGGAACCCTATGGCTACACCTTC
J gene: TRBJ1-2
V gene: TRBV27
D gene: TRBD1

CDR3 protein: CASSRDGFNQPQHF
CDR3 DNA: TGTGCCAGCAGCCGGGACGGATTCAATCAGCCCCAGCATTTT
J gene: TRBJ1-5
V gene: TRBV9
D gene: .

CDR3 protein: CASSPLAGGLGEQFF
CDR3 DNA: TGTGCCAGCAGTCCCCTAGCGGGGGGGCTTGGTGAGCAGTTCTTC
J gene: TRBJ2-1
V gene: TRBV27
D gene: TRBD2

CDR3 protein: CASSLRDSSPEAFF
CDR3 DNA: TGTGCCAGCAGTTTACGGGACAGCTCCCCTGAAGCTTTCTTT
J gene: TRBJ1-1
V gene: TRBV27
D gene: TRBD1

CDR3 protein: CASSQVGTGVGNTIYF
CDR3 DNA: TGTGCCAGCAGCCAAGTGGGGACAGGGGTTGGAAACACCATATATTTT
J gene: TRBJ1-3
V gene: TRBV4-2
D gene: TRBD1

CDR3 protein: CASSVVGGNTEAFF
CDR3 DNA: TGTGCCAGCAGCGTAGTTGGGGGTAACACTGAAGCTTTCTTT
J gene: TRBJ1-1
V gene: TRBV9
D gene: .